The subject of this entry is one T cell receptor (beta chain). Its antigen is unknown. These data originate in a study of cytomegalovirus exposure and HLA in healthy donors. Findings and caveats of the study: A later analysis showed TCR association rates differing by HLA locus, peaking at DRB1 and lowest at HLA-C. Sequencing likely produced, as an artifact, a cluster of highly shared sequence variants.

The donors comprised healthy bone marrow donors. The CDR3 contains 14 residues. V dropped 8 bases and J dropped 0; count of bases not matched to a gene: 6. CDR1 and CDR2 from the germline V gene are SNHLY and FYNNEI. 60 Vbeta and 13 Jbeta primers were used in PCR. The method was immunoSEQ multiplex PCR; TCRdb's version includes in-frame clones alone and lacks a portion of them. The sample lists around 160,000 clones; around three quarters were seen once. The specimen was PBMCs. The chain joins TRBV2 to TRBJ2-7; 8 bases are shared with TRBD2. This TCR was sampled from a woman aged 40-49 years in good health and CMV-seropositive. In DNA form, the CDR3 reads TGTGCCAGCGCTAGCGGGCTGAACTCCTACGAGCAGTACTTC. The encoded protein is CASASGLNSYEQYF.